The clone carrying this T cell receptor beta chain was counted many times. This specimen comes from a study of human T cells and chemical hapten exposure. Time point in this sample: patch test 3, about 24 weeks after DPC sensitization. Described treatment: therapeutic diphenylcyclopropenone sensitization with weekly scalp DPC. Patch tests were applied only after blood draws. TCRdb re-derived calls from the RACE reads in MiXCR, one entry per CDR3 protein. In the table there are approximately 71,000 distinct CDR3 sequences, roughly 11% of which are singletons. Sequenced material: whole blood, taken in connection with sensitization to the hapten diphenylcyclopropenone (DPC). This receptor was identified in a woman aged 45-65 years with alopecia areata. Some clones in this sample may be carry-over from other donors' samples.

CDR3 in amino acids: CASSSLGYEQFF. CDR3 nucleotide sequence: TGTGCCAGCAGCTCGTTGGGGTATGAGCAGTTCTTC. The V and J genes are TRBV11-2 and TRBJ2-1; D gene unclear. This CDR3 comprises 12 residues. From germline, CDR1 is SGHAT and CDR2 FQNNGV. With 4 bases removed from V and 8 bases from J, the gap between germline ends came to 9 bases.